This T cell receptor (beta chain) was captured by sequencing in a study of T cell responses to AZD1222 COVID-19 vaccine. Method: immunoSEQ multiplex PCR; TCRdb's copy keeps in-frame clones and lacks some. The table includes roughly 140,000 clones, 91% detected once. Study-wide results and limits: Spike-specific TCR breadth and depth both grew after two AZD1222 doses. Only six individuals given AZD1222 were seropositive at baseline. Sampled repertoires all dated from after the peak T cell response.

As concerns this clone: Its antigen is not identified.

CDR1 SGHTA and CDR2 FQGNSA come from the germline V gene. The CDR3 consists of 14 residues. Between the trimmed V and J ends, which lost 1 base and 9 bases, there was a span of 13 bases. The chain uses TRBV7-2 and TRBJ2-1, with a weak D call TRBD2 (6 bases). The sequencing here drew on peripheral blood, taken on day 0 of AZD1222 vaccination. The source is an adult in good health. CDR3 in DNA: TGTGCCAGCAGCTTAGTATCCGCGGGGCCTGAGCAGTTCTTC. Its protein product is CASSLVSAGPEQFF.